The clone carrying this TCR beta chain was picked up a small number of times. The antigen is not known. This may be a read error: a much more frequent sequence differs by one nucleotide. CDR1 SGHDT and CDR2 YYEEEE come from the germline V gene. V gave up 3 bases and J gave up 4 bases; unmatched junction bases: 3. The CDR3 has 13 residues. These data are taken from a study of T-cell reconstitution after alpha-beta-depleted transplantation in children. Unique molecular identifiers featured in how the TCRbeta library was prepared. TCRdb re-called the PCR reads with MiXCR, one entry per CDR3 protein. The repertoire holds fewer than 700,000 distinct CDR3 sequences, with about an eighth as singletons. Findings and caveats of the study: Some patients showed high day-60 TCRbeta diversity, which derived from surviving recipient T cells and thymic progenitors. At the one-year point after transplant, T-cell counts and TCRbeta diversity were found to come mostly from T cells that had been newly produced. About two months after transplant, alpha-beta T cells reportedly came from several hundred expanded graft clones.

Sequenced here: PBMCs, mostly from graft donor cells, sampled 360 days after TCRalphabeta/CD19-depleted stem cell transplant. The rearrangement uses TRBV5-6 and TRBJ2-7; 8 bases map to TRBD1. This clonotype was obtained from a male patient aged 5 to 17 who had a stem cell transplant for acute myeloid leukemia, so the T cells may come from the graft donor. CDR3 sequence (DNA): TGTGCCAGCAGCTCGGACAGGGAGTACGAGCAGTACTTC. It codes for CASSSDREYEQYF.